The next 29 T cell receptor beta chains were all read from a single sample in a study of T cell responses to AZD1222 COVID-19 vaccine. TCRdb's table, derived via immunoSEQ multiplex PCR, lists solely in-frame clones and lacks some. The sample records around 100,000 clones, 84% being singletons. The sequences come from peripheral blood, collected on day 0 of AZD1222 vaccination. The receptors were sampled from an adult in good health.

The CDR3 DNA sequence: TGTGCCAGTAGTTATGGGGGTAATCAGCCCCAGCATTTT. The encoded protein is CASSYGGNQPQHF. This sequence joins TRBV19 and TRBJ1-5; D is possibly TRBD1 (5 bases). The germline CDR1 and CDR2 sequences are LNHDA and SQIVND (reference sequence). This CDR3 region has 13 residues. V lost 5 bases, J lost 4 bases, and 9 bases lay in between.

The chain couples TRBV28 to TRBJ2-3, with D possibly being TRBD1 (6 bases). Between the trimmed V and J ends, which lost 5 bases and 3 bases, there was a span of 15 bases. From germline, CDR1 is MDHEN and CDR2 SYDVKM. CDR3 length: 15 residues. Written as DNA, the CDR3 is TGTGCCAGCAGTCCGAACAGGGTAGGGACAGATACGCAGTATTTT. This codes for CASSPNRVGTDTQYF. The variable domain in full, with the rest retrieved from reference TRBV28 and TRBJ2-3, is DVKVTQSSRYLVKRTGEKVFLECVQDMDHENMFWYRQDPGLGLRLIYFSYDVKMKEKGDIPEGYSVSREKKERFSLILESASTNQTSMYLCASSPNRVGTDTQYFGPGTRLTVL.

The chain joins TRBV18 to TRBJ1-5; 9 bases agree with TRBD1. J gave up 7 bases and V 6 bases, and 7 bases lay outside the gene matches. The CDR3 has 14 amino acids. Germline CDR1 reads KGHSH; CDR2 reads LQKENI. The CDR3 sequence is CASSLQGAGQPQHF. The CDR3 DNA is TGTGCCAGCTCGCTACAGGGGGCCGGCCAGCCCCAGCATTTT.

The genes are TRBV2 and TRBJ1-1; D call uncertain. The CDR3 extends over 14 amino acids. Trimming removed 5 bases from V and 3 bases from J, with 13 bases in between. Per the germline V gene, CDR1 is SNHLY and CDR2 is FYNNEI. Written as DNA, the CDR3 is TGTGCCAGCAGTCCGCCCTACGGTTACACTGAAGCTTTCTTT. Translated, it gives CASSPPYGYTEAFF.

The genes are TRBV9 and TRBJ1-2; D is possibly TRBD1 (5 bases). Trimming left V 7 bases short and J 1 base short, with 14 bases between. Germline CDR1 and CDR2: SGDLS and YYNGEE. The CDR3 spans 14 residues. CDR3 in amino acids: CASAQGLDNYGYTF. In DNA, the CDR3 is TGTGCCAGCGCCCAGGGCCTGGATAACTATGGCTACACCTTC.

CDR3 coding DNA: TGTGCCAGCAGTTACAGGCGGGGGAGCTACAATGAGCAGTTCTTC. It is translated as CASSYRRGSYNEQFF. The V call is TRBV6-2 or TRBV6-3, the J call TRBJ2-1, with 7 bases matching TRBD2. The germline V gene has CDR1 MNHEY and CDR2 SVGEGT. The CDR3 consists of 15 residues. The V and J ends lost 2 bases and 3 bases, in that order; junction bases with no gene match: 4.

V and J are TRBV6-5 and TRBJ2-7; D possibly corresponds to TRBD2 (5 bases). Per the germline V gene, CDR1 is MNHEY and CDR2 is SVGAGI. CDR3 length: 15 amino acids. The V end was cut by 2 bases, the J end by 4 bases, with 15 bases between. The CDR3 region is CASSYPRVGIYEQYF. The DNA for the CDR3 is TGTGCCAGCAGTTACCCGAGGGTGGGGATTTACGAGCAGTACTTC.

This chain connects TRBV28 to TRBJ1-4; D might be TRBD1 (5 bases). The CDR3 is 15 residues long. Germline CDR1 MDHEN, CDR2 SYDVKM. V was pared by 4 bases and J by 7 bases, with 16 bases between. CDR3 in DNA: TGTGCCAGCAGTTCACCGGGACCCAAGGCTGAAAAACTGTTTTTT. Protein product: CASSSPGPKAEKLFF.

The V call is TRBV7-8, the J call TRBJ2-5, with TRBD2 as a possible D gene (6 bases). The germline CDR1 and CDR2 sequences are SGHVS and FQNEAQ. The CDR3 is 13 residues long. Trimming pared 5 bases from V and 2 bases from J, leaving 9 bases between. CDR3 amino acids: CASSRERQETQYF. For the CDR3, the DNA is TGTGCCAGCAGCCGGGAGAGGCAAGAGACCCAGTACTTC. Complete variable domain (other parts from reference TRBV7-8 and TRBJ2-5): GAGVSQSPRYKVAKRGQDVALRCDPISGHVSLFWYQQALGQGPEFLTYFQNEAQLDKSGLPSDRFFAERPEGSVSTLKIQRTQQEDSAVYLCASSRERQETQYFGPGTRLLVL.

This clone showed up just a few times. This chain connects TRBV4-2 to TRBJ1-1; the D gene is possibly TRBD1 (5 bases). Germline CDR1 reads LGHNA; CDR2 reads YNFKEQ. The CDR3 is 15 amino acids. Trimming left V 1 base short and J 4 bases short, with 13 bases between. CDR3 residues: CASSQGQPGPTEAFF. CDR3 nucleotide sequence: TGTGCCAGCAGCCAAGGGCAGCCAGGGCCCACTGAAGCTTTCTTT.

The V gene is TRBV4-2, the J gene TRBJ1-1; possible D gene TRBD1, 5 bases. The germline gives CDR1 LGHNA, CDR2 YNFKEQ. The CDR3 totals 15 residues. The V gene lost 0 bases and the J gene lost 1 base, with 9 bases spanning the gap. The CDR3 is CASSQDTGPNTEAFF. As DNA, the CDR3 is TGTGCCAGCAGCCAAGATACAGGCCCGAACACTGAAGCTTTCTTT.

This clone showed up just a few times. This chain links TRBV7-9 with TRBJ1-1; D gene unclear. CDR1 and CDR2 (germline): SEHNR, FQNEAQ (reference sequence). The V gene lost 3 bases and the J gene lost 1 base, with 3 bases spanning the gap. The CDR3 is made up of 12 amino acids. The CDR3 is CASSFENTEAFF. The CDR3 region has the DNA TGTGCCAGCAGCTTTGAGAACACTGAAGCTTTCTTT. The whole variable domain, remainder taken from reference TRBV7-9 and TRBJ1-1, is DTGVSQNPRHKITKRGQNVTFRCDPISEHNRLYWYRQTLGQGPEFLTYFQNEAQLEKSRLLSDRFSAERPKGSFSTLEIQRTEQGDSAMYLCASSFENTEAFFGQGTRLTVV.

The rearrangement links TRBV19 to TRBJ2-3; 12 positions agree with TRBD2. This CDR3 has 15 amino acids. The V gene's germline CDR1 is LNHDA and CDR2 SQIVND (reference sequence). The ends lost 7 bases at V and 3 bases at J; junction bases unmatched: 5. The chain's CDR3 is CASIGTSGPTDTQYF. CDR3 bases: TGTGCCAGTATAGGGACTAGCGGGCCTACAGATACGCAGTATTTT.

V and J are TRBV6-1 and TRBJ1-2; 7 positions match TRBD1. V lost 3 bases and J lost 2; bases outside the gene matches: 15. CDR3 length: 18 residues. The germline V gene encodes CDR1 MNHNS and CDR2 SASEGT. CDR3 coding DNA: TGTGCCAGCAGTGATTTCGAGCCAGGGGGACAACGGAACTATGGCTACACCTTC. Amino acids: CASSDFEPGGQRNYGYTF.

The rearrangement uses TRBV24-1 and TRBJ2-1; weak D call: TRBD1 (6 bases). This CDR3 is 15 amino acids long. From germline, CDR1 is KGHDR and CDR2 SFDVKD. The germline V and J ends were trimmed by 3 bases and 4 bases, with 12 bases remaining between them. DNA of the CDR3: TGTGCCACCAGTGATACGGTAGGACAGTACAATGAGCAGTTCTTC. Its protein is CATSDTVGQYNEQFF.

The V gene is TRBV13, the J gene TRBJ2-2; D uncertain. The V end lost 5 bases, the J end lost 6 bases, and 10 bases lay between the germline ends. Looked up from germline, CDR1 is PRHDT and CDR2 is FYEKMQ (reference sequence). The CDR3 consists of 13 residues. The CDR3 DNA reads as TGTGCCAGCAGCCCCTCGATGGCCGGGGAGCTGTTTTTT. It codes for CASSPSMAGELFF.

This clone has just one count. The chain combines TRBV7-9 with TRBJ1-6; the match to TRBD1 covers 8 bases. CDR3 length: 18 amino acids. V lost 5 bases and J lost 5; bases outside the gene matches: 14. Germline assignment: CDR1 SEHNR and CDR2 FQNEAQ (reference sequence). The CDR3 DNA follows: TGTGCCAGCAGCCCCGGACAGGGTGGAGTAGAGAATAATTCACCCCTCCACTTT. Protein product: CASSPGQGGVENNSPLHF.

This chain links TRBV5-6 with TRBJ1-5, with 9 bases aligning to TRBD1. Trimming removed 4 bases from V and 4 bases from J; junction bases left unmatched: 6. Germline lookup yields CDR1 SGHDT and CDR2 YYEEEE. This CDR3 is built from 15 residues. CDR3 residues: CASSQRDRENQPQHF. In DNA, the CDR3 is TGTGCCAGCAGCCAGAGGGACAGGGAAAATCAGCCCCAGCATTTT. The entire variable domain, with the rest obtained from reference TRBV5-6 and TRBJ1-5, is as follows: DAGVTQSPTHLIKTRGQQVTLRCSPKSGHDTVSWYQQALGQGPQFIFQYYEEEERQRGNFPDRFSGHQFPNYSSELNVNALLLGDSALYLCASSQRDRENQPQHFGDGTRLSIL.

This clone was observed a few times. The chain employs TRBV27 and TRBJ2-2, with D perhaps matching TRBD2 (5 bases). Trimming shortened V by 4 bases and J by 9 bases, and 18 bases separated the two germline ends. CDR3 length: 15 residues. Per the germline V gene, CDR1 is MNHEY and CDR2 is SMNVEV (reference sequence). The CDR3 coding sequence is TGTGCCAGCAGTTCCCTGGGTGCCGGGGAAAGGGAGCTGTTTTTT. Protein: CASSSLGAGERELFF.

V gene TRBV20-1 combines with J gene TRBJ2-1, with D perhaps matching TRBD1 (6 bases). This CDR3 has 14 amino acids. V was pared by 3 bases and J by 4 bases, with 13 bases between. In germline, CDR1 is DFQATT, CDR2 SNEGSKA (reference sequence). CDR3 sequence: CSASLGTHYNEQFF. CDR3 bases: TGCAGTGCTAGTCTCGGGACACATTACAATGAGCAGTTCTTC.

The V call is TRBV6-2 or TRBV6-3, the J call TRBJ2-7; D possibly uses TRBD1 or TRBD2 (5 bases each). V was pared by 4 bases and J by 6 bases, with 25 bases between. The CDR3 covers 17 residues. Per germline, CDR1 MNHEY and CDR2 SVGEGT. DNA of the CDR3: TGTGCCAGCAGTTTACATACTTGGGACGGGCTGGTGACCGAGCAGTACGTC. Protein product: CASSLHTWDGLVTEQYV.

This chain links TRBV11-2 with TRBJ1-3; D is unclear. The V and J ends lost 3 bases and 6 bases respectively, with 9 bases between them. The CDR3 totals 13 residues. The germline CDR1 and CDR2 sequences are SGHAT and FQNNGV. CDR3 amino acids: CASSFPIANTIYF. For the CDR3, the DNA is TGTGCCAGCAGCTTTCCGATTGCAAACACCATATATTTT.

V and J are TRBV9 and TRBJ2-5; no clear D gene. The CDR3 loop spans 13 amino acids. Germline V lookup: CDR1 SGDLS, CDR2 YYNGEE. V was pared by 4 bases and J by 5 bases, with 12 bases between. CDR3 residues: CASSPKAMETQYF. DNA for the CDR3: TGTGCCAGCAGCCCTAAGGCGATGGAGACCCAGTACTTC.

The rearrangement joins TRBV27 to TRBJ2-1, with TRBD1 matching over 10 bases. Trimming took 6 bases from V and 9 from J; bases not matched to a gene: 17. CDR3 length equals 17 residues. Germline assignment: CDR1 MNHEY and CDR2 SMNVEV (reference sequence). CDR3 sequence: CASSQKRDRGWDSEQFF. The CDR3, as DNA: TGTGCCAGCAGCCAAAAACGGGACAGGGGATGGGACAGTGAGCAGTTCTTC.

This clone was recorded a few times. This chain uses TRBV7-2 with TRBJ1-1, with a tentative D call TRBD1 (6 bases). Trimming removed 10 bases from V and 4 bases from J, with 13 bases in between. This CDR3 has 12 amino acids. The germline gives CDR1 SGHTA, CDR2 FQGNSA. This chain's CDR3 is CATRGWGTEAFF. For the CDR3, the DNA is TGTGCCACCAGGGGTTGGGGCACTGAAGCTTTCTTT.

The CDR3 region has the DNA TGTGCCAGCAGCTTAGGATTTAGGGGGGACAATGAGCAGTTCTTC. Translated: CASSLGFRGDNEQFF. The chain is built from TRBV7-9 and TRBJ2-1; D is possibly TRBD1 or TRBD2 (6 bases each). This CDR3 has 15 residues. V lost 1 base, J lost 5 bases, and 12 bases lay in between. The germline V gene encodes CDR1 SEHNR and CDR2 FQNEAQ (reference sequence).

The CDR3 DNA is TGTGCCAGCAGCAAAACAGGGTTCTATGGCTACACCTTC. The encoded protein is CASSKTGFYGYTF. The genes are TRBV7-2 and TRBJ1-2, with D possibly matching TRBD1 (6 bases). V gave up 5 bases and J gave up 4 bases, with 11 bases separating them. The CDR3 extends over 13 amino acids. Germline CDR1 is SGHTA and CDR2 is FQGNSA.

The J gene is TRBJ1-1, the V gene TRBV30; 8 bases map to TRBD1. V lost 3 bases, J lost 5 bases, and 8 bases stayed unmatched. The CDR3 length is 14 residues. CDR1 is GTSNPN, CDR2 SVGIG, per germline (reference sequence). The CDR3 DNA is TGTGCCTGGAGCGGGGTACAGGGGGGGACTGAAGCTTTCTTT. Translating it yields CAWSGVQGGTEAFF.

In nucleotides, the CDR3 is TGCAGCGCTACAGGGTCCTCCTACAATGAGCAGTTCTTC. The encoded protein is CSATGSSYNEQFF. The rearrangement links TRBV29-1 to TRBJ2-1; D may be TRBD1 (6 bases). V was cut by 7 bases and J by 0 bases, with 10 bases left in between. CDR3 size: 13 residues. CDR1 and CDR2 from the germline V gene are SQVTM and ANQGSEA.